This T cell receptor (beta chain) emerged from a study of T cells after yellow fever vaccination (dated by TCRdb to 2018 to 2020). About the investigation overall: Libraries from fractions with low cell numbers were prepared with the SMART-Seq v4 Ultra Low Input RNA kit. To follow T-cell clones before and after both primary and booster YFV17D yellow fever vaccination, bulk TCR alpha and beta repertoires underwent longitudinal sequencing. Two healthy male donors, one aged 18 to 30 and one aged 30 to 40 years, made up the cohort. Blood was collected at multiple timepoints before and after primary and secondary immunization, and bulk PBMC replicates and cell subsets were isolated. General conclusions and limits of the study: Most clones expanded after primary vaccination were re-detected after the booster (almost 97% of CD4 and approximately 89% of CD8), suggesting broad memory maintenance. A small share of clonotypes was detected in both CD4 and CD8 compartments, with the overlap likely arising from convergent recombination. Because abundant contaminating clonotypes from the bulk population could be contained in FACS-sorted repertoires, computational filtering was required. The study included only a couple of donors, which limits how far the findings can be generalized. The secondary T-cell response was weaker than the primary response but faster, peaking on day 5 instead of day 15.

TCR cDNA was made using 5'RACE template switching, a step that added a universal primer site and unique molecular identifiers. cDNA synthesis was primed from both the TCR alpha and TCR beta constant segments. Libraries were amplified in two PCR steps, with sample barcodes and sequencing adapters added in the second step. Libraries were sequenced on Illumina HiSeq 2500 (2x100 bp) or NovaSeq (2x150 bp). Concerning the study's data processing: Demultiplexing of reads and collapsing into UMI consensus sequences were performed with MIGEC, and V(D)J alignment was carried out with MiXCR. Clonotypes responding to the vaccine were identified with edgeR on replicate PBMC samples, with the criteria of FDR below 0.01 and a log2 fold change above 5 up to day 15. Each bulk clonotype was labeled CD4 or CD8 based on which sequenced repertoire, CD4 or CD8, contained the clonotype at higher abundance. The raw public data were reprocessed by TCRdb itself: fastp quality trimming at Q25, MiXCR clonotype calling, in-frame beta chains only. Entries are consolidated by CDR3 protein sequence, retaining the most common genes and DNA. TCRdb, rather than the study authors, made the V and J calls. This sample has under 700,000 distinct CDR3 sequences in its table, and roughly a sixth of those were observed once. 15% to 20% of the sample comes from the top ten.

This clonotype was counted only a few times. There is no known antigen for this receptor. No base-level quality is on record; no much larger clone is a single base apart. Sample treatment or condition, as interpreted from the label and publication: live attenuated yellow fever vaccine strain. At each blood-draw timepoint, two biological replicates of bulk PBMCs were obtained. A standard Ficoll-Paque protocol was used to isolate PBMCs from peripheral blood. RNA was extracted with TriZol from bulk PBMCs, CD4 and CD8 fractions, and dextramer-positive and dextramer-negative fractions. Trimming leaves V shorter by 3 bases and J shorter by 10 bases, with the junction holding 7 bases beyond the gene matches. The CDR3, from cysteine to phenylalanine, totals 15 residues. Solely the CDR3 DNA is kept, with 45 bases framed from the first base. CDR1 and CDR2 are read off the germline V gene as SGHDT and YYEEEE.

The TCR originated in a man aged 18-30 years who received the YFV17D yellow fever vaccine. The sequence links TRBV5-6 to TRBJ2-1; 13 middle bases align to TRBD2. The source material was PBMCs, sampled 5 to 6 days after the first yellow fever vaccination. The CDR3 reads CASSSGTSGAREQFF. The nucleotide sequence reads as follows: TGTGCCAGCAGCTCCGGGACTAGCGGGGCTCGCGAGCAGTTCTTC.